These 14 T cell receptor beta chains were sequenced from one sample in a study of beta chain features in type 1 diabetes. Study-level points and caveats: For Type 1 diabetes patients, all four CD4+ subsets carried TCRB CDR3s that were moderately but significantly shorter.

Their antigens are not known. Expressed TCRB transcripts were sequenced because the isolated RNA had all been reverse transcribed beforehand. Assay used: immunoSEQ multiplex PCR; TCRdb lists only in-frame clones, some missing. The sample has about 260,000 clones; roughly 22% are singletons. Sequenced material: naive CD4+ T cells from blood. These receptors were taken from a woman aged 35 to 49 with type 1 diabetes.

On this clone itself: Other DNA sequences in the same sample also yield this CDR3. CDR3 residues: CASSPGGNTGELFF. As DNA, the CDR3 is TGTGCCAGCTCTCCAGGGGGGAACACCGGGGAGCTGTTTTTT. This chain links TRBV28 with TRBJ2-2; 7 nucleotides agree with TRBD1. The CDR3 has 14 residues. Trimming took 8 bases from V and 1 from J; bases not matched to a gene: 4. Germline CDR1 reads MDHEN; CDR2 reads SYDVKM.

The CDR3 DNA follows: TGTGCCAGCAGTTTTCGGCAGGGGGGAGATAAAAACATTCAGTACTTC. Its protein product is CASSFRQGGDKNIQYF. The chain employs TRBV28 and TRBJ2-4, with D maybe TRBD1 (7 bases). Germline CDR1 reads MDHEN; CDR2 reads SYDVKM. The CDR3 runs to 16 residues. V was cut by 3 bases and J by 4 bases, with 16 bases left in between. Full variable domain (missing parts from reference TRBV28 and TRBJ2-4): DVKVTQSSRYLVKRTGEKVFLECVQDMDHENMFWYRQDPGLGLRLIYFSYDVKMKEKGDIPEGYSVSREKKERFSLILESASTNQTSMYLCASSFRQGGDKNIQYFGAGTRLSVL.

This clone was seen a few times. This sequence joins TRBV7-2 and TRBJ2-2; D might be TRBD1 (6 bases). V was shortened by 6 bases and J by 0 bases, with 8 bases between the two germline ends. CDR1 is SGHTA, CDR2 FQGNSA, per germline. CDR3 length: 14 amino acids. This CDR3 is CASRTGPNTGELFF. CDR3 nucleotides: TGTGCCAGCAGGACAGGTCCGAACACCGGGGAGCTGTTTTTT.

The CDR3 loop reads CASSPTGNTEAFF. CDR3 bases: TGTGCCAGCAGTCCGACGGGGAACACTGAAGCTTTCTTT. V and J are TRBV2 and TRBJ1-1; no clear D. CDR3 length equals 13 residues. V was shortened by 5 bases and J by 1 base, with 8 bases between the two germline ends. Germline CDR1 and CDR2: SNHLY and FYNNEI.

This clone has only a few counts. J is TRBJ2-3 and V is TRBV4-2; 10 nucleotides align to TRBD2. This CDR3 has 17 residues. Germline V CDR1 and CDR2: LGHNA, YNFKEQ. Trimming removed 2 bases from V and 6 bases from J; junction bases left unmatched: 11. The CDR3 loop is CASSQTSGGASMDTQYF. For the CDR3, the DNA is TGTGCCAGCAGCCAAACGAGCGGGGGGGCCAGTATGGATACGCAGTATTTT.

In this sample, this clone turned up a few times. This chain joins TRBV7-3 and TRBJ2-5; a possible D gene is TRBD2 (6 bases). In germline, CDR1 is SGHTA, CDR2 FQGTGA. Trimming left V 3 bases short and J 2 bases short, with 10 bases between. CDR3 length: 14 amino acids. CDR3 DNA sequence: TGTGCCAGCAGCTTCGCGGGGACTCAAGAGACCCAGTACTTC. It specifies CASSFAGTQETQYF.

This clone came up a few times. The chain uses TRBV28 and TRBJ2-7, with TRBD1 as a possible D gene (5 bases). Germline CDR1 MDHEN, CDR2 SYDVKM. The CDR3 contains 13 residues. The V end was cut by 5 bases, the J end by 4 bases, with 12 bases between. The CDR3 sequence is CASSNTGKYEQYF. The CDR3, as DNA: TGTGCCAGCAGTAATACAGGAAAATACGAGCAGTACTTC. Full variable domain (remainder filled in from reference TRBV28 and TRBJ2-7): DVKVTQSSRYLVKRTGEKVFLECVQDMDHENMFWYRQDPGLGLRLIYFSYDVKMKEKGDIPEGYSVSREKKERFSLILESASTNQTSMYLCASSNTGKYEQYFGPGTRLTVT.

The V and J genes are TRBV6-6 and TRBJ2-5; D is perhaps TRBD2 (6 bases). Trimming shortened V by 5 bases and J by 1 base, and 8 bases separated the two germline ends. In germline, CDR1 is MNHNY, CDR2 SVGAGI (reference sequence). The CDR3 runs to 13 residues. The CDR3 DNA is TGTGCCAGCAGTCGGGGGTCCCAAGAGACCCAGTACTTC. Protein: CASSRGSQETQYF.

In this sample, this clone turned up a few times. The genes are TRBV29-1 and TRBJ1-1; the match to TRBD1 covers 7 bases. The CDR3 has 12 residues. The germline V gene has CDR1 SQVTM and CDR2 ANQGSEA. The ends lost 6 bases at V and 4 bases at J; junction bases unmatched: 5. The CDR3: CSVYRGGTEAFF. The CDR3 DNA follows: TGCAGCGTATACAGGGGAGGCACTGAAGCTTTCTTT.

This clone was observed a handful of times. V usage is TRBV7-2 and J usage is TRBJ1-1, with TRBD1 matching over 9 bases. Per the germline V gene, CDR1 is SGHTA and CDR2 is FQGNSA. The V segment lost 2 bases and the J segment 6 bases; nucleotides outside the gene matches: 7. The CDR3 loop spans 15 amino acids. This CDR3 reads CASSLSGQGIAEAFF. The CDR3, as DNA: TGTGCCAGCAGCTTATCAGGACAGGGGATCGCTGAAGCTTTCTTT.

The chain joins TRBV25-1 to TRBJ1-5; TRBD1 is a possible D gene (6 bases). The germline V gene encodes CDR1 MGHDK and CDR2 SYGVNS. The CDR3 sequence is 14 residues long. Trimming shortened V by 6 bases and J by 6 bases, and 15 bases separated the two germline ends. For the CDR3, the DNA is TGTGCCAGCAGCCCGCAGGGGAGAACTCAGCCCCAGCATTTT. Residues: CASSPQGRTQPQHF.

The chain has TRBV9 and TRBJ1-6; 9 bases agree with TRBD1. V was clipped by 0 bases and J by 18 bases; unmatched bases: 7. The CDR3 has 13 amino acids. CDR1 and CDR2 from the germline V gene are SGDLS and YYNGEE. CDR3 nucleotides: TGTGCCAGCAGCGTAGGGGACAGGGATCGTCACCACTTT. The encoded protein is CASSVGDRDRHHF. Drawing the rest from reference TRBV9 and TRBJ1-6, the complete variable domain is DSGVTQTPKHLITATGQRVTLRCSPRSGDLSVYWYQQSLDQGLQFLIQYYNGEERAKGNILERFSAQQFPDLHSELNLSSLELGDSALYFCASSVGDRDRHHFGNGTRLTVT.

In its sample, this clone was seen a few times. The chain combines TRBV6-4 with TRBJ1-1, with a possible D match to TRBD1 (5 bases). The germline CDR1 and CDR2 sequences are MRHNA and SNTAGT. Trimming left V 4 bases short and J 3 bases short, with 9 bases between. CDR3 size: 13 residues. The CDR3 region has the DNA TGTGCCAGCAGTGTGACAGTAGACACTGAAGCTTTCTTT. This sequence encodes CASSVTVDTEAFF.

This clone was recorded a few times. The chain is built from TRBV28 and TRBJ2-1; 7 nucleotides agree with TRBD2. This CDR3 is built from 13 residues. CDR1 is MDHEN, CDR2 SYDVKM, per germline. Trimming at V came to 3 bases and at J to 10 bases, leaving 6 bases not matched to a gene. The CDR3 loop is CASSFRPSGEQFF. Written as DNA, the CDR3 is TGTGCCAGCAGTTTTCGTCCTAGCGGAGAGCAGTTCTTC.